The 21 T cell receptor beta chains reported below all come from one sample, sequenced in a study of PD-1 blockade in classical Hodgkin lymphoma. Time point in this sample: cycle 4 day 1 (C4D1), after less than 7 weeks of nivolumab. Every single patient, without exception, relapsed after autologous stem cell transplantation, and brentuximab vedotin exposure varied. This table comes from immunoSEQ multiplex PCR, and its TCRdb copy is limited to in-frame clones, with some not included. This sample yields approximately 6,700 clones, of which approximately 86% are seen a single time; approximately 38% belongs to the top ten. The material was peripheral blood mononuclear cells (PBMCs), obtained before the fourth cycle of nivolumab. The receptor source for this set is a human donor with classical Hodgkin lymphoma.

The chain is built from TRBV9 and TRBJ1-3; D unresolved. The CDR3 extends over 14 amino acids. CDR1 is SGDLS, CDR2 YYNGEE, per germline. Between the trimmed V and J ends, which lost 0 bases and 4 bases, there was a span of 8 bases. The CDR3 loop reads CASSVAGNGNTIYF. DNA for the CDR3: TGTGCCAGCAGCGTAGCGGGGAACGGAAACACCATATATTTT.

This clone has a single count. The rearrangement uses TRBV5-5 and TRBJ2-3; TRBD2 matches 9 bases. Trimming removed 0 bases from V and 6 bases from J; junction bases left unmatched: 8. This CDR3 has 16 residues. Per germline, CDR1 SGHKS and CDR2 YYEKEE (reference sequence). The CDR3 here is CASSLVGLAGLDTQYF. In DNA, the CDR3 is TGTGCCAGCAGCTTGGTTGGGCTAGCGGGACTGGATACGCAGTATTTT.

In its sample, this clone was seen once. The chain links TRBV5-4 to TRBJ1-5; D gene uncertain. Deletions cut 0 bases from V and 4 bases from J, with 8 bases between. This CDR3 is 14 amino acids long. The germline V gene encodes CDR1 SGHNT and CDR2 YYREEE (reference sequence). The CDR3 protein is CASSLGGNNQPQHF. CDR3 nucleotides: TGTGCCAGCAGCTTGGGAGGGAATAATCAGCCCCAGCATTTT.

This sequence joins TRBV5-5 and TRBJ1-6, with 10 bases fitting TRBD1. Germline V gene sequence: CDR1 SGHKS, CDR2 YYEKEE (reference sequence). The CDR3 is made up of 17 amino acids. J lost 10 bases, V lost 1 base, and 11 bases had no gene match. Here the CDR3 reads CASSLQPGQGTDSPLHF. DNA for the CDR3: TGTGCCAGCAGCTTGCAACCGGGACAGGGGACAGACTCACCCCTCCACTTT.

The chain is built from TRBV27 and TRBJ1-2; 9 bases are a match to TRBD1. Trimming took 5 bases from V and 7 from J; bases not matched to a gene: 8. CDR3 size: 14 residues. Germline assignment: CDR1 MNHEY and CDR2 SMNVEV (reference sequence). The CDR3, as DNA: TGTGCCAGCAGTAAAGGCGGGACAGGGTTTGGCTACACCTTC. This gives the protein CASSKGGTGFGYTF.

The chain is built from TRBV5-6 and TRBJ2-5; 7 bases line up with TRBD2. With V trimmed by 0 bases and J by 5 bases, 1 base remained unmatched. This CDR3 is built from 13 residues. The germline CDR1 and CDR2 sequences are SGHDT and YYEEEE. CDR3 protein: CASSLVGGETQYF. DNA for the CDR3: TGTGCCAGCAGCTTGGTGGGAGGGGAGACCCAGTACTTC. The whole variable domain, remainder taken from reference TRBV5-6 and TRBJ2-5, is DAGVTQSPTHLIKTRGQQVTLRCSPKSGHDTVSWYQQALGQGPQFIFQYYEEEERQRGNFPDRFSGHQFPNYSSELNVNALLLGDSALYLCASSLVGGETQYFGPGTRLLVL.

The chain combines TRBV7-2 with TRBJ1-2, with TRBD1 matching 8 bases. V shed 4 bases and J 2 bases; nucleotides not matched to a gene: 9. The length of the CDR3 is 16 residues. The V gene's germline CDR1 is SGHTA and CDR2 FQGNSA. CDR3 nucleotide sequence: TGTGCCAGCAGCTACTTTCACAGGGGGAGAAACTATGGCTACACCTTC. This sequence encodes CASSYFHRGRNYGYTF.

The J gene is TRBJ2-7, the V gene TRBV5-6; the match to TRBD2 covers 13 bases. The J segment lost 7 bases and the V segment lost 1 base, leaving 14 bases of the junction unmatched. Germline V gives CDR1 SGHDT, CDR2 YYEEEE. This CDR3 has 18 residues. The CDR3 reads CASSLFGLAGAIFWEQYV. The CDR3 DNA follows: TGTGCCAGCAGCTTGTTTGGACTAGCGGGGGCAATTTTTTGGGAGCAGTACGTC.

This chain joins TRBV27 and TRBJ1-1, with D uncertain. Germline CDR1 and CDR2: MNHEY and SMNVEV (reference sequence). The CDR3 contains 15 residues. Deletions cut 3 bases from V and 7 bases from J, with 18 bases between. CDR3 protein: CASSFTGYAGIEAFF. The DNA of the CDR3 is TGTGCCAGCAGTTTTACCGGGTATGCGGGTATTGAAGCTTTCTTT.

The genes are TRBV10-3 and TRBJ1-2; the match to TRBD1 covers 8 bases. Germline V gene sequence: CDR1 ENHRY, CDR2 SYGVKD. The V gene end was trimmed by 0 bases and the J gene end by 5 bases; junction bases not matched to a gene: 8. The CDR3 length is 16 residues. CDR3 loop: CAISESRKTGEYGYTF. The CDR3 bases are TGTGCCATCAGTGAGTCGAGAAAGACAGGGGAGTATGGCTACACCTTC.

The J gene is TRBJ1-5, the V gene TRBV12-5; no firm D call. V was pared by 5 bases and J by 0 bases, with 11 bases between. Germline assignment: CDR1 LGHNT and CDR2 FRNRAP. The CDR3 covers 15 residues. The CDR3 is CASGPGQTSNQPQHF. In nucleotides, the CDR3 is TGTGCTAGTGGTCCCGGCCAGACTAGCAATCAGCCCCAGCATTTT.

On this clone: At one end, the junction sequence differs from germline, possibly due to a read error. The V gene is TRBV27, the J gene TRBJ1-6, with unresolved D. Germline V CDR1 and CDR2: MNHEY, SMNVEV (reference sequence). The CDR3 consists of 18 residues. The CDR3 DNA reads as TGTGCCAGCAGTCCCTCGGCCCCGACTTCTTCCTTTAATTCACCCCTCCACTTT. This sequence encodes CASSPSAPTSSFNSPLHF.

The chain has TRBV6-5 and TRBJ1-5; D is uncertain. CDR1 is MNHEY, CDR2 SVGAGI, per germline. Trimming took 0 bases from V and 2 from J, leaving 5 bases between them. The CDR3 has 14 residues. CDR3 nucleotide sequence: TGTGCCAGCAGTTACTCGAGGGGCAATCAGCCCCAGCATTTT. Its translation: CASSYSRGNQPQHF.

V usage is TRBV5-8 and J usage is TRBJ1-6; weak D call: TRBD1 (5 bases). V dropped 2 bases and J dropped 7 bases, with 10 bases sitting between them. The CDR3 totals 14 residues. Germline assignment: CDR1 SGHTS and CDR2 YDEGEE. This CDR3 reads CASSFDQGNSPLHF. As DNA, the CDR3 is TGTGCCAGCAGCTTTGATCAGGGCAATTCACCCCTCCACTTT.

The genes are TRBV30 and TRBJ1-5; D call uncertain. CDR3 length equals 15 residues. V was trimmed by 0 bases and J by 3 bases, leaving 12 bases between them. CDR1 and CDR2 (germline): GTSNPN, SVGIG (reference sequence). The CDR3 protein is CAWSVRGWYNQPQHF. The CDR3 nucleotides read TGTGCCTGGAGTGTACGTGGGTGGTACAATCAGCCCCAGCATTTT.

This chain joins TRBV5-1 and TRBJ2-1, with D unresolved. There are 13 residues in the CDR3. Between the trimmed V and J ends, which lost 0 bases and 8 bases, there was a span of 9 bases. Germline CDR1 and CDR2: SGHRS and YFSETQ. The CDR3 loop is CASSLGSWDEQFF. The CDR3 DNA sequence: TGCGCCAGCAGCTTGGGTAGCTGGGATGAGCAGTTCTTC.

This clone was found once. The chain couples TRBV2 to TRBJ1-5; D gene unclear. V gave up 2 bases and J gave up 3 bases, with 11 bases separating them. The CDR3 has 15 residues. In germline, CDR1 is SNHLY, CDR2 FYNNEI. As DNA, the CDR3 is TGTGCCAGCAGTGAAACCGGACGGTACAATCAGCCCCAGCATTTT. Translation gives CASSETGRYNQPQHF.

The chain combines TRBV21-1 with TRBJ1-6; no DNA check was done on the table's D call, TRBD1. TRBV21-1 is an annotated pseudogene. CDR3 length: 14 residues. The CDR3 sequence is CARGKRTGPSPLHF. In DNA, the CDR3 is TGTGCCAGGGGAAAGAGGACAGGCCCCTCACCCCTCCACTTT.

V gene TRBV7-9 combines with J gene TRBJ2-2; TRBD1 is a possible D gene (6 bases). The CDR3 extends over 14 amino acids. Trimming left V 4 bases short and J 5 bases short, with 11 bases between. The germline gives CDR1 SEHNR, CDR2 FQNEAQ (reference sequence). CDR3 nucleotides: TGTGCCAGCAGCTCCCGAACAGGGACCGGGGAGCTGTTTTTT. Its protein product is CASSSRTGTGELFF. Using reference TRBV7-9 and TRBJ2-2 for the parts outside the CDR3, the full variable domain is DTGVSQNPRHKITKRGQNVTFRCDPISEHNRLYWYRQTLGQGPEFLTYFQNEAQLEKSRLLSDRFSAERPKGSFSTLEIQRTEQGDSAMYLCASSSRTGTGELFFGEGSRLTVL.

This chain connects TRBV7-2 to TRBJ1-3; no reliable D call. V gave up 3 bases and J gave up 0 bases, with 12 bases separating them. CDR3 length equals 16 residues. CDR1 and CDR2 (germline): SGHTA, FQGNSA. The CDR3: CASSFIFGGSGNTIYF. The CDR3 bases are TGTGCCAGCAGCTTTATCTTTGGCGGCTCTGGAAACACCATATATTTT.

V and J are TRBV30 and TRBJ1-6, with D uncertain. V was cut by 4 bases and J by 2 bases, with 9 bases left in between. CDR1 and CDR2 (germline): GTSNPN, SVGIG (reference sequence). CDR3 length: 14 amino acids. In DNA form, the CDR3 reads TGTGCCTGGAACGGGGAAACCTATAATTCACCCCTCCACTTT. It codes for CAWNGETYNSPLHF.